The entry below gives a single T cell receptor (beta chain) sequence along with its context. Its antigen is currently unknown. Trimming took 4 bases from V and 10 from J; bases not matched to a gene: 7. The CDR3 runs to 13 residues. CDR1 and CDR2 from the germline V gene are SGHRS and YFSETQ. PCR used 60 Vbeta primers and 13 Jbeta primers. The repertoire was sequenced with immunoSEQ multiplex PCR; TCRdb's copy has only in-frame clones and lacks some. Altogether about 200,000 clones are present, 86% being singletons, with the ten largest covering around 0.3%. These data belong to a study of cytomegalovirus exposure and HLA in healthy donors. Study-level points and caveats: Generally TCR sequences proved uncommon, though certain public TCRs appeared in numerous donors. Specific recognition of CMV antigens was confirmed in vitro for a few chains (all CMV-associated). Serostatus for CMV was the only available immune exposure information.

The specimen was PBMCs. The V and J genes are TRBV5-1 and TRBJ2-1; 8 bases fit TRBD2. This receptor was obtained from a woman in her 30s in good health and CMV-seronegative. The CDR3 region is CASSPTPSGEQFF. In nucleotides, the CDR3 is TGCGCCAGCAGCCCCACCCCTAGCGGGGAGCAGTTCTTC.